Listed below are T cell receptor beta chains from one sample, sequenced in a study of blood T cell repertoires in COVID-19. Repertoires were generated with immunoSEQ multiplex PCR, while TCRdb's copy carries only in-frame clones and drops some. The repertoire has tens of thousands of clones, about 80% of them found once; the top ten carry about 12%. The sequencing sample was made of peripheral blood. These receptors were collected from a human donor in a cohort sampled during active COVID-19. Each CDR3 is given with its conserved first and last residue. Each record gives: J gene, V gene, clone size, D gene, CDR3 protein, CDR3 DNA. The D gene is left open where the match is weak. Some rows mark clone size as missing; the rest say once, few, many or name a class of expanded clone.

TRBJ1-5,TRBV30,few,.,CAWSVGGEQPQHF,TGTGCCTGGAGTGTGGGAGGGGAACAGCCCCAGCATTTT
TRBJ2-7,TRBV18,.,TRBD1,CASSPGILRDREPDEQYF,TGTGCCAGCTCACCAGGCATACTCCGGGACAGGGAACCGGACGAGCAGTACTTC
TRBJ2-2,TRBV6-2/TRBV6-3,.,TRBD1,CASSTLYLDRGAGELFF,TGTGCCAGCAGTACCCTCTACCTGGACAGGGGCGCCGGGGAGCTGTTTTTT
TRBJ2-3,TRBV2,.,.,CASGHNWDTQYF,TGTGCCAGCGGACATAATTGGGATACGCAGTATTTT
TRBJ1-5,TRBV13,.,.,CASSLLSNQPQHF,TGTGCCAGCAGCTTACTAAGCAATCAGCCCCAGCATTTT
TRBJ2-1,TRBV25-1,.,.,CASSETVYNEQFF,TGTGCCAGCAGTGAGACAGTATACAATGAGCAGTTCTTC
TRBJ2-1,TRBV24-1,.,.,CATSDLGAESYNEQFF,TGTGCCACCAGTGATTTGGGGGCAGAATCCTACAATGAGCAGTTCTTC
TRBJ2-7,TRBV4-3,few,TRBD1,CASSPGTGRYEQYF,TGCGCCAGCAGCCCCGGGACAGGGAGGTACGAGCAGTACTTC
TRBJ2-7,TRBV5-1,.,.,CASSPRRDFGEQYF,TGCGCCAGCAGCCCCCGACGGGACTTCGGAGAGCAGTACTTC
TRBJ2-7,TRBV4-3,.,TRBD2,CASSLIAGKGYEQYF,TGCGCCAGCAGCCTGATAGCGGGAAAGGGTTACGAGCAGTACTTC
TRBJ1-2,TRBV12-3/TRBV12-4,.,TRBD1,CASSSGGGYTF,TGTGCCAGCAGTTCAGGGGGTGGCTACACCTTC
TRBJ2-7,TRBV4-2,.,TRBD2,CASSLTSGEPYEQYF,TGTGCCAGCAGCCTCACTAGCGGTGAACCCTACGAGCAGTACTTC
TRBJ1-2,TRBV10-3,.,.,CAISESGASINYGYTF,TGTGCCATCAGTGAGTCTGGGGCATCGATTAACTATGGCTACACCTTC
TRBJ1-4,TRBV3-1/TRBV3-2,.,.,CASSQDLPGQNIATNEKLFF,TGTGCCAGCAGCCAAGATCTTCCAGGACAGAATATTGCAACTAATGAAAAACTGTTTTTT
TRBJ1-5,TRBV28,once,.,CASSSEGGGNQPQHF,TGTGCCAGCAGTTCAGAAGGGGGAGGGAATCAGCCCCAGCATTTT